This TCR beta chain stems from a study of human T cells and chemical hapten exposure. Study-wide results and caveats: Healthy people's immune response may differ from that of the donors, who had alopecia.

The time point is: patch test 3, about 24 weeks after DPC sensitization. Sample treatment: therapeutic diphenylcyclopropenone sensitization with weekly scalp DPC. This CDR3 has 14 residues. V shed 2 bases and J shed 3 bases, with 10 bases lying between them. Germline V CDR1 and CDR2: MNHEY, SVGAGI. TCRdb reprocessed the RACE reads via MiXCR and lists one record per CDR3 protein. The table has just under 65,000 distinct CDR3 sequences, approximately 10% seen once; the top ten hold approximately 2.4%. This clonotype was recorded at least ten times. Antigen unknown. The sample was whole blood, taken in connection with sensitization to the hapten diphenylcyclopropenone (DPC). The V call is TRBV6-5, the J call TRBJ1-1; D possibly corresponds to TRBD1 (5 bases). The source of this sequence is a woman in her twenties or thirties with alopecia areata. Some clones in this sample may be carry-over from other donors' samples. The CDR3 sequence is CASSYGRGDTEAFF. CDR3 sequence (DNA): TGTGCCAGCAGTTACGGACGGGGGGACACTGAAGCTTTCTTT.